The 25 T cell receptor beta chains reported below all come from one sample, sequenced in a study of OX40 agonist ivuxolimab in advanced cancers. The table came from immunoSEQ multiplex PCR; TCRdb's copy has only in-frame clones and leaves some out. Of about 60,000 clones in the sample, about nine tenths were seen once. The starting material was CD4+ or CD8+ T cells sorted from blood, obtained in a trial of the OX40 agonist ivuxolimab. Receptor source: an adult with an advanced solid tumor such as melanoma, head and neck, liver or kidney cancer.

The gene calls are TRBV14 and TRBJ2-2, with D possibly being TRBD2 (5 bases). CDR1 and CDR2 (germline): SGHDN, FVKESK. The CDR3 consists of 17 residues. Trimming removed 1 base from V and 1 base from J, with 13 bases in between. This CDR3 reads CASSQVDGGWNTGELFF. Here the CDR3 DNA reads TGTGCCAGCAGCCAAGTCGATGGCGGGTGGAACACCGGGGAGCTGTTTTTT.

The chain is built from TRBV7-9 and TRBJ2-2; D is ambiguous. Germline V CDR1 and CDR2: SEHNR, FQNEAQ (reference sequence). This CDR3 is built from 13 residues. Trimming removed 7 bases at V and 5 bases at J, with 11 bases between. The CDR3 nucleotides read TGTGCCAGCACCCTGAAGGGTACCGGGGAGCTGTTTTTT. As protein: CASTLKGTGELFF. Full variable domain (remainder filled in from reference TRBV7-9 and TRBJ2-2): DTGVSQNPRHKITKRGQNVTFRCDPISEHNRLYWYRQTLGQGPEFLTYFQNEAQLEKSRLLSDRFSAERPKGSFSTLEIQRTEQGDSAMYLCASTLKGTGELFFGEGSRLTVL.

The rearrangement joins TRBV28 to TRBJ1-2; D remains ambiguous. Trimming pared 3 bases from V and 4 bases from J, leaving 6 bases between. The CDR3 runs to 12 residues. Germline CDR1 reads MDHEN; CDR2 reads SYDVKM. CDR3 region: CASSLASYGYTF. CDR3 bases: TGTGCCAGCAGTTTGGCTAGCTATGGCTACACCTTC.

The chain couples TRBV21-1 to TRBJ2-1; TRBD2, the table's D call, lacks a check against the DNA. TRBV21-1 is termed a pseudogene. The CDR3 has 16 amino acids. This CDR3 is CASSWVGREPYNEQFF. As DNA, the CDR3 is TGTGCCAGCAGTTGGGTGGGGCGGGAGCCTTACAATGAGCAGTTCTTC.

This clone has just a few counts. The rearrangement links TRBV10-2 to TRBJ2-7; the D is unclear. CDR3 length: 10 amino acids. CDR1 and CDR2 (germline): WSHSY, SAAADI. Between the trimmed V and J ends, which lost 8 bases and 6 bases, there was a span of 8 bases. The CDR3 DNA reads TGCGCCAGCTTCGGCGGCGAGCAGTACTTC. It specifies CASFGGEQYF.

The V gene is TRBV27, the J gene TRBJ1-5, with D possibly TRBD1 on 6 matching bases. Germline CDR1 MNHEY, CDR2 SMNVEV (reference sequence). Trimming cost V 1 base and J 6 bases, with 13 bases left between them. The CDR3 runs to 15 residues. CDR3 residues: CASSLFGGLSQPQHF. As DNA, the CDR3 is TGTGCCAGCAGTTTATTTGGGGGCTTGAGTCAGCCCCAGCATTTT.

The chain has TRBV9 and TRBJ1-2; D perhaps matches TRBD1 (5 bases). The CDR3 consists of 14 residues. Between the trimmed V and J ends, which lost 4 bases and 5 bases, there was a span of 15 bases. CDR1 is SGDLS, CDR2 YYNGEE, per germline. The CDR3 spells CASSKGDSLYGYTF. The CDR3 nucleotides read TGTGCCAGCAGCAAAGGTGACAGCCTTTATGGCTACACCTTC.

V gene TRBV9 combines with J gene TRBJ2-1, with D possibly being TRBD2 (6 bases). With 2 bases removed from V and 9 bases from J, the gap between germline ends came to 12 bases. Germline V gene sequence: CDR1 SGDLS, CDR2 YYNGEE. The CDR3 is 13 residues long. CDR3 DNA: TGTGCCAGCAGCGTTGCGGGGAAGGGTGAGCAGTTCTTC. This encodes CASSVAGKGEQFF. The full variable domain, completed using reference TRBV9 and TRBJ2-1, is DSGVTQTPKHLITATGQRVTLRCSPRSGDLSVYWYQQSLDQGLQFLIQYYNGEERAKGNILERFSAQQFPDLHSELNLSSLELGDSALYFCASSVAGKGEQFFGPGTRLTVL.

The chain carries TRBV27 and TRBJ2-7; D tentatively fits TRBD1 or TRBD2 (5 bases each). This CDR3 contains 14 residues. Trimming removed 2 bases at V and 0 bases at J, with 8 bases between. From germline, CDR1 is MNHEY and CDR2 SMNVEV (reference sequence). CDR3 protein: CASSLGGPSYEQYF. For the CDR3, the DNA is TGTGCCAGCAGTTTAGGGGGACCCTCCTACGAGCAGTACTTC.

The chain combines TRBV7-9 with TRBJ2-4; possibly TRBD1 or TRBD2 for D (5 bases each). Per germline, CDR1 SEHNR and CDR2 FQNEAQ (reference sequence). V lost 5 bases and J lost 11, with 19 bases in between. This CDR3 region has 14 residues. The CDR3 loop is CASSLGDGGRVQYF. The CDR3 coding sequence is TGTGCCAGCAGCCTCGGCGATGGGGGTAGGGTTCAGTACTTC.

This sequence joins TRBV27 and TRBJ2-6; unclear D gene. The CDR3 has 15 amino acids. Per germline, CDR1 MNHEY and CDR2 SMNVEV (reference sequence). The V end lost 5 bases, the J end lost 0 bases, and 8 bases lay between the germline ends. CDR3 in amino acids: CASSPIGSGANVLTF. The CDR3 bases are TGTGCCAGCAGTCCCATCGGCTCTGGGGCCAACGTCCTGACTTTC.

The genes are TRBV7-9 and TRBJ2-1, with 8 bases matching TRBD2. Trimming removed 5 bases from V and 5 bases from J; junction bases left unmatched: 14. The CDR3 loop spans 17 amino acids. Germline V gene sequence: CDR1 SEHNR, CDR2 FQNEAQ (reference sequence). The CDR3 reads CASSPFYRAGANNEQFF. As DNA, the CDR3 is TGTGCCAGCAGCCCTTTTTATAGAGCGGGGGCAAACAATGAGCAGTTCTTC.

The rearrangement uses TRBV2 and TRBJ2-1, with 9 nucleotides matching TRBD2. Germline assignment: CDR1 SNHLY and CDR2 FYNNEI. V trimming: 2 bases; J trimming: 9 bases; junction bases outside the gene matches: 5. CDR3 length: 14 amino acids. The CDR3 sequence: CASSEPSGKTEQFF. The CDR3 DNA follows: TGTGCCAGCAGTGAACCTAGCGGGAAAACTGAGCAGTTCTTC.

CDR3 in DNA: TGTGCCAGCAGCTTGGTAGGGTACACTGAAGCTTTCTTT. Translation gives CASSLVGYTEAFF. The chain recombines TRBV7-9 with TRBJ1-1; D remains ambiguous. This CDR3 region has 13 residues. V lost 3 bases and J lost 3, with 8 bases in between. Germline assignment: CDR1 SEHNR and CDR2 FQNEAQ (reference sequence).

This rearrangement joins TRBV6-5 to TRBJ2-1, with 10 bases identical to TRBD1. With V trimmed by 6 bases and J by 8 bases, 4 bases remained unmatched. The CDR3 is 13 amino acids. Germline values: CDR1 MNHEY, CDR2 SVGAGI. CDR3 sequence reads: CASSDRGRDEQFF. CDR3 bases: TGTGCCAGCAGCGACAGGGGGCGAGATGAGCAGTTCTTC.

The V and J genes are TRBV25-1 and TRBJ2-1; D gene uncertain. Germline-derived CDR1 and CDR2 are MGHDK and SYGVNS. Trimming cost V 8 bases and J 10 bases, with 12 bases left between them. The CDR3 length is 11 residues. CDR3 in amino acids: CASVVGSEQFF. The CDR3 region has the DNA TGTGCCAGCGTGGTGGGTAGCGAGCAGTTCTTC.

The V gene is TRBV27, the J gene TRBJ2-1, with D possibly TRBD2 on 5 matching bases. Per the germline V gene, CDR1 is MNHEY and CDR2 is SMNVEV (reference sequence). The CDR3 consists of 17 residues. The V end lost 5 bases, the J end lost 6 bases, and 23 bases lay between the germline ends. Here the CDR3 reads CASSPKFNPGLLNEQFF. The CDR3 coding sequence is TGTGCCAGCAGTCCCAAGTTCAATCCGGGATTACTCAATGAGCAGTTCTTC.

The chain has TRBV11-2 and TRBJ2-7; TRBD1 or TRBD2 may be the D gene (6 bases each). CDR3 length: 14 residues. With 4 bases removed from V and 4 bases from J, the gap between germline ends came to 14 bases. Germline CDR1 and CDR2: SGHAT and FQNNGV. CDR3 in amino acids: CASSSSSGAYEQYV. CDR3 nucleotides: TGTGCCAGCAGCTCCAGTTCGGGGGCGTACGAGCAGTACGTC.

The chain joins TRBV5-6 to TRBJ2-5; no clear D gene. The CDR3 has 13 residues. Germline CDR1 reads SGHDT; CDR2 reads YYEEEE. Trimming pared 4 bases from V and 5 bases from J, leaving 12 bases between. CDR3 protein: CASSPTAHETQYF. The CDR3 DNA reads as TGTGCCAGCAGCCCTACGGCGCACGAGACCCAGTACTTC. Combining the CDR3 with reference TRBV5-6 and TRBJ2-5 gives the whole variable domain DAGVTQSPTHLIKTRGQQVTLRCSPKSGHDTVSWYQQALGQGPQFIFQYYEEEERQRGNFPDRFSGHQFPNYSSELNVNALLLGDSALYLCASSPTAHETQYFGPGTRLLVL.

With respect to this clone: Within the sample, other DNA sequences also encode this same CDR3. The DNA of the CDR3 is TGCAGTGCACGGGAGGTATACGAGCAGTACTTC. Its protein is CSAREVYEQYF. This chain joins TRBV20-1 and TRBJ2-7; 7 nucleotides align to TRBD2. The trim removed 6 bases at V and 4 bases at J, leaving 3 bases unmatched. The germline V gene has CDR1 DFQATT and CDR2 SNEGSKA (reference sequence). The CDR3 is made up of 11 amino acids.

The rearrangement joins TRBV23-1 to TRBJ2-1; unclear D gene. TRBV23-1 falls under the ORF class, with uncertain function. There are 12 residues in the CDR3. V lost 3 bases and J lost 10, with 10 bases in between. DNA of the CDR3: TGCGCCAGCAGTCACCCCATGGGAGAGCAGTTCTTC. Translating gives CASSHPMGEQFF.

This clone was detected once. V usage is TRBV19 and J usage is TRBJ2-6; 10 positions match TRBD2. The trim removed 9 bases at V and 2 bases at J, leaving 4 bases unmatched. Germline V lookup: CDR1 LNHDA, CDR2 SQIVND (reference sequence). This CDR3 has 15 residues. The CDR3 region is CASQLAGAGANVLTF. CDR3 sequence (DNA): TGTGCCAGCCAGCTAGCGGGAGCTGGGGCCAACGTCCTGACTTTC.

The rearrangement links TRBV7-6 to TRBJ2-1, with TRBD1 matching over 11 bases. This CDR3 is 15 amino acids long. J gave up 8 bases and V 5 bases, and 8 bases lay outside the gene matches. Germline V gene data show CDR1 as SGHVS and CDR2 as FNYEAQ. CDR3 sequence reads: CASSLRDRGRHEQFF. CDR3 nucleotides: TGTGCCAGCAGCCTCCGGGACAGGGGGAGGCATGAGCAGTTCTTC.

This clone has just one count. In DNA form, the CDR3 reads TGTGCCAGCAGCTTAGGGTCCGGGGAGCTGTTTTTT. Protein sequence: CASSLGSGELFF. V and J are TRBV7-8 and TRBJ2-2, with no clear D. The CDR3 is 12 amino acids. Trimming shortened V by 1 base and J by 6 bases, and 3 bases separated the two germline ends. Germline V lookup: CDR1 SGHVS, CDR2 FQNEAQ.

The CDR3 protein is CASSPGGGSSEQYV. The CDR3 coding sequence is TGTGCCAGCAGCCCTGGGGGGGGGAGCAGCGAGCAGTACGTC. V is TRBV11-2 and J is TRBJ2-7, with TRBD2 matching 7 bases. CDR1 and CDR2 (germline): SGHAT, FQNNGV. Germline trimming cut 5 bases from V and 6 bases from J; bases unmatched to any gene: 10. This CDR3 has 14 residues.